The source of this T cell receptor beta chain is a study of vaccination effects on CD4 cells after COVID-19 (dated 2022 in TCRdb). Describing the broader study: In the ViraFEST assay, PBMC were stimulated with viral peptide pools, and TCR sequencing was then used to find antigen-specific CD4+ T cell clonotypes based on their expansion. Participants received two doses of either the BNT162b2 or the mRNA-1273 mRNA SARS-CoV-2 vaccine. Each well held some 1.9 million PBMC cultured in IMDM containing 5% human AB serum, around 9.3 IU/ml IL-2 and gentamicin, along with about 9.3 ug/ml peptides. SARS-CoV-2 spike-specific CD4+ TCR repertoires were compared before and after mRNA vaccination in COVID-19 convalescent patients and in infection-naive vaccine recipients. Altogether, roughly 10 COVID-19 convalescent patients and a few SARS-CoV-2-naive healthy vaccine recipients made up the full study. In the study, cultures from other donors were sequenced using the Oncomine TCR Beta short-read assay on an Illumina iSeq 100.

To note about this clone: The specificity of this receptor is unknown. Base quality data are lacking; no much larger clone is found one base away.

The library was made by the immunoSEQ multiplex PCR assay. DNA from the cultured, isolated CD4+ T cells was subjected to TCR beta CDR3 sequencing. In the paper's pipeline: The analysis removed non-productive TCR sequences, trimmed reads to the CDR3 region, and retained only CDR3s that were 7 or more amino acids long. The MANAFEST web app was used to pick out antigen-specific clonotypes by comparing their expansion in peptide wells with that in reference cultures. To be called positive, a clone needed expansion at FDR<0.05 compared with the reference and with all other wells, an odds ratio greater than 5, and a frequency greater than 0.1% in two replicate wells. A clonotype was called cross-reactive if it was significantly expanded both in SARS-CoV-2 spike wells and in at least one common cold coronavirus spike condition. CDR3 similarity was assessed by Levenshtein distance using the stringdist R package, and unrooted trees were constructed with ape in R 3.6.1. The table was pulled from immuneACCESS by TCRdb, which kept in-frame rearrangements only. Such tables lose some clones; where checked, under half of the loss comes from unresolved V genes, and the rest has no known cause. That table supplies the V and J calls and clone size; D and trimming were determined from the DNA. Here the sample has tens of thousands of clones; roughly three fifths occur a single time. The ten largest clones capture about 5% of the sample.

CDR1 and CDR2 are read off the germline V gene (reference sequence) as MNHNY and SVGAGI. The CDR3 holds 13 amino acids from the cysteine to the phenylalanine. Only the CDR3 region is kept as DNA, spanning 39 bases read in frame from base 1. At the junction V is shortened by 10 bases and J by 3 bases, with 15 bases in between. Study-level results and caveats: Both infection-induced and vaccine-induced clones contracted markedly at late post-vaccination timepoints, which is consistent with waning T cell responses. The study was limited by a small number of convalescent patients, and early post-infection timepoints were lacking. In healthy vaccine recipients, vaccine-induced clones were almost all SARS-CoV-2 mono-reactive, with only 1 of 255 cross-reactive with common cold coronaviruses.

After around 10 days of culture, CD4+ T cells were isolated with the EasySep CD4+ T cell isolation kit. Negative nucleocapsid antibody results before and after vaccination confirmed that the healthy vaccine recipients had no prior SARS-CoV-2 infection. Half of the culture medium was replaced with fresh IL-2-containing medium on days 3 and 7. Unless noted otherwise, every peptide stimulation condition was cultured in triplicate wells. PBMC were separated from whole blood using Ficoll-Paque Plus gradient centrifugation and were then either cryopreserved at -140C or used fresh. The QIAamp micro DNA kit was used to extract genomic DNA from the cultured CD4+ T cells.

The sample consisted of CD4+ T cells from PBMCs cultured without peptide, taken before COVID-19 vaccination. The chain couples TRBV6-6 to TRBJ1-2; matching of 5 bases hints at TRBD1 as the D gene. The sequence derives from a human donor who received a COVID-19 vaccine. The CDR3: CATSLAGDYGYTF. The nucleotide sequence reads as follows: TGTGCCACCTCGCTGGCGGGGGACTATGGCTACACCTTC.